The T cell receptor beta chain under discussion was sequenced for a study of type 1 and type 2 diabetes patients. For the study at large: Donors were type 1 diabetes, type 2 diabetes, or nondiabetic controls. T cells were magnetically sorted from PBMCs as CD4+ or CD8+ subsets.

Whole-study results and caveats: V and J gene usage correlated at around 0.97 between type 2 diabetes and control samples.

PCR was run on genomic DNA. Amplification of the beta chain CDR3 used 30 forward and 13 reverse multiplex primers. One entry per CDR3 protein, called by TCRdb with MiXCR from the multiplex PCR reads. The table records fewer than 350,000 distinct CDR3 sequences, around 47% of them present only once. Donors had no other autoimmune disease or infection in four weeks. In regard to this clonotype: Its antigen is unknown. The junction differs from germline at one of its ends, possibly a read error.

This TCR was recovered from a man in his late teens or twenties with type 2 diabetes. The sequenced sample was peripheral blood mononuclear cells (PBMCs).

This chain's CDR3 is CASREGGRRSNQPQHF. The CDR3 nucleotides are TGTGCCAGCAGGGAAGGGGGACGGAGGAGTAACCAGCCCCAGCATTTT. The chain has TRBV2 and TRBJ1-5; D possibly corresponds to TRBD1 (6 bases). The CDR3 is 16 amino acids. Germline lookup yields CDR1 SNHLY and CDR2 FYNNEI.